This TCR beta chain was captured by sequencing in a study of neoadjuvant anti-PD-1 for oral cavity cancer (dated by TCRdb to the early 2020s). In the study overall: Patients mostly received three to four biweekly doses of nivolumab at 3 mg/kg before curative-intent surgical resection. For patients who did not progress, a fourth nivolumab dose was given around day 43, followed by definitive surgical resection on days 50-56. Under RECIST 1.1, a patient counted as a responder if showing complete response, partial response or stable disease, and as a non-responder if showing progression. The parent correlative cohort had around 13 patients and a response rate of roughly 34%. What the research found in general, with its limitations: Higher pretreatment blood TCRbeta clonality and lower post-treatment tumor TCRbeta clonality were correlated with higher pretreatment blood Treg/Th17 ratios. Only a few patients per response group were included in the TCR analyses, and the authors called for validation in larger cohorts. Within PBMCs, T cell clonality (Gini index) was significantly higher in non-responders than responders after neoadjuvant nivolumab.

CDR1 and CDR2 are read off the germline V gene as SGHNT and YENEEA. The V and J ends are trimmed by 4 bases and 1 base, leaving 10 bases between them. The CDR3 goes from the cysteine to the phenylalanine over 14 residues. The sequence is cut down to CDR3 DNA, 42 bases in frame from base 1. This specimen's time point label, per the study, means: before neoadjuvant nivolumab. Patients had been newly diagnosed with stage II-IVA oral cavity squamous cell carcinoma, and no prior systemic or radiation treatment had been given to the patients. The cohort consisted of patients with HPV-negative, locally advanced oral cavity squamous cell carcinoma. No culture maintenance or expansion was done, as the peripheral blood mononuclear cells went straight to analysis. The samples were drawn from a longitudinal correlative study tied to a single-arm phase II trial testing neoadjuvant nivolumab in oral cavity squamous cell carcinoma. Genomic DNA-based TCRbeta sequencing was performed on subject-matched pre- and post-treatment PBMCs and tumors from three responders and three non-responders. Peripheral blood mononuclear cells were collected before nivolumab treatment and were collected again after treatment, at the time of surgery. The Maxwell RSC DNA from Cells kit was used to isolate genomic DNA from PBMCs.

For deep sequencing of PBMC libraries, mostly 450 to 500 ng of input genomic DNA was used, and six replicates were run per sample. Following the manufacturer's instructions, the team built TCRbeta libraries using the immunoSEQ hsTCRbeta kit. Sequencing of the completed libraries took place using an Illumina NovaSeq 6000 S4 flow cell after they had been pooled to about 3.2 nM. The authors processed their data as follows. The immunoSEQ Analyzer handled quality control and preprocessing of the raw data. The analysis was limited to productive rearrangements, and each clonotype was defined by a unique CDR3 amino acid sequence. Repertoire clonality was estimated as the Gini-Simpson index, computed with the R package tcR. Student's t test was used to compare Gini indices, and Pearson correlation was used to assess associations with tumor size change. TCRdb limited this immuneACCESS table to in-frame rearrangements with V and J called. A share of clones is missing; checked studies link under half to unresolved V genes, and the rest is unexplained. V, J and clone size reflect that table, while D and trimming were determined from the DNA. This sample lists around 15,000 clones; about 60% were detected once. The top ten clones comprise around 3% of the sample.

Notes on this clone: This receptor's antigen is unknown. Per-base quality was not reported, and no clone a single base away is much larger than it.

The receptor's source is a person aged 40 to 85 with oral cavity squamous cell carcinoma. The chain uses TRBV11-3 and TRBJ1-1; the D segment cannot be called with confidence. This material consisted of PBMCs, taken before nivolumab (anti-PD-1) treatment. CDR3 reads: CASSSDGTNTEAFF. DNA sequence: TGTGCCAGCAGCTCGGACGGAACGAACACTGAAGCTTTCTTT.